This TCR delta chain emerged from a study of gamma-delta chains in newborns, infants, children. Study summary: Microbial exposure reportedly drives polyclonal innate γδ T cell expansion after birth.

TCRdb re-called clones from the reads via CATT. The data contain 7,000 to 9,500 delta-chain clones, 1.5% to 2% of them singletons. This clone is medium-sized in the sample. The CDR3 extends over 19 amino acids. Germline V CDR1 and CDR2: GEAIGNYY, EKD. J gave up 0 bases and V 1 base, and 16 bases lay outside the gene matches. This receptor was taken from a child who was a newborn, infant or young child, either healthy, febrile or measles-vaccinated (not recorded which). Material for sequencing was blood. The V call is TRDV2, the J call TRDJ1; 7 bases map to TRDD3. The CDR3 loop reads CACDTKNSLGSEYTDKLIF. CDR3 DNA: TGTGCCTGTGACACAAAGAACTCACTGGGGAGCGAGTACACCGATAAACTCATCTTT.